This paragraph reports one T cell receptor beta chain. What it recognizes is unknown. Vbeta (60) and Jbeta (13) primers were used in the PCR. Clones were sequenced by immunoSEQ multiplex PCR, and TCRdb holds only the in-frame ones, with some missing. The table lists 110,000 to 150,000 clones, roughly 79% of them singletons, with less than 2% in the top ten. Germline lookup yields CDR1 MDHEN and CDR2 SYDVKM. Trimming removed 4 bases from V and 0 bases from J, with 12 bases in between. The CDR3 spans 15 residues. These data belong to a study of cytomegalovirus exposure and HLA in healthy donors. General study findings and limits: A few CMV-associated chains proved CMV antigen-specific in vitro. The majority of TCR sequences were rare, yet some public TCRs appeared in many donors. Links to common viral pathogens appeared, in a later analysis, for several of the most significant clusters. Researchers reported in a later analysis that a missense DCLRE1C variant was tied to TCR beta V- and J-gene trimming.

The clonotype originates from a woman aged 40 to 49 in good health and CMV-seronegative. The rearrangement uses TRBV28 and TRBJ1-2; tentatively, D is TRBD1 (5 bases). The material sequenced was PBMCs. CDR3 DNA sequence: TGTGCCAGCAGTTACCCGACAGCCTCTAACTATGGCTACACCTTC. Translation gives CASSYPTASNYGYTF.